This is a list of T cell receptor beta chains from one sample in a study of cytomegalovirus exposure and HLA in healthy donors. The method was immunoSEQ multiplex PCR; TCRdb's version includes in-frame clones alone and lacks a portion of them. The data hold some 100,000 clones, with about 70% observed a single time. Specimen: PBMCs. These TCRs come from a woman between 18 and 29 years old in good health and CMV-seropositive. CDR3s include the opening cysteine and the closing phenylalanine or tryptophan. The D gene is left open where the match is weak. Not every row has a clone size; where given, it reads once, few, many or a size class.

clone_size	d_call	v_call	j_call	cdr3_aa	cdr3_nt
few	TRBD1	TRBV7-9	TRBJ1-4	CASSLGTGVEKLFF	TGTGCCAGCAGCTTAGGGACAGGGGTCGAAAAACTGTTTTTT
few	TRBD1	TRBV29-1	TRBJ1-2	CSAFVDRGLYGYTF	TGCAGCGCCTTCGTGGACAGGGGACTCTATGGCTACACCTTC
NA	TRBD2	TRBV6-4	TRBJ2-3	CASSPGLAGVPDTQYF	TGTGCCAGCAGCCCGGGACTAGCGGGAGTCCCAGATACGCAGTATTTT
NA	NA	TRBV27	TRBJ1-1	CASSFGDYTEAFF	TGTGCCAGCAGTTTTGGGGACTACACTGAAGCTTTCTTT
NA	TRBD1	TRBV6-5	TRBJ2-7	CASSYSGTDYEQYF	TGTGCCAGCAGTTACTCCGGGACAGACTACGAGCAGTACTTC
once	TRBD1	TRBV6-1	TRBJ1-1	CASSDPGQGATEAFF	TGTGCCAGCAGTGACCCGGGACAGGGGGCAACTGAAGCTTTCTTT
few	NA	TRBV4-1	TRBJ2-1	CASSPPPANEQFF	TGCGCCAGCAGCCCGCCCCCAGCGAATGAGCAGTTCTTC
NA	NA	TRBV5-4	TRBJ2-2	CASSTKFGGGSTGELFF	TGTGCCAGCAGCACTAAATTTGGGGGAGGTAGCACCGGGGAGCTGTTTTTT
NA	NA	TRBV10-3	TRBJ2-1	CAISGPSGDEQFF	TGTGCCATCAGTGGTCCCTCAGGCGATGAGCAGTTCTTC
once	NA	TRBV4-2	TRBJ2-7	CASSQDLHEQYF	TGTGCCAGCAGCCAAGATCTCCACGAGCAGTACTTC
NA	NA	TRBV11-1	TRBJ1-1	CASVKGRGEAFF	TGTGCCAGCGTAAAGGGCAGGGGAGAAGCTTTCTTT
NA	TRBD1	TRBV28	TRBJ2-6	CASSPGTVGTGANVLTF	TGTGCCAGCAGCCCAGGGACAGTTGGTACTGGGGCCAACGTCCTGACTTTC
NA	NA	TRBV18	TRBJ2-7	CASSPLQGVHEQYF	TGTGCCAGCTCACCACTACAGGGTGTCCACGAGCAGTACTTC
NA	TRBD1	TRBV7-6	TRBJ2-6	CAIGTGISGANVLTF	TGTGCCATAGGGACAGGCATCTCTGGGGCCAACGTCCTGACTTTC
NA	NA	TRBV30	TRBJ1-5	CAWSARESNQPQHF	TGTGCCTGGAGTGCCAGGGAAAGCAATCAGCCCCAGCATTTT
once	TRBD1	TRBV2	TRBJ2-7	CASGGQGSYEQYF	TGTGCCAGCGGGGGACAGGGGTCCTACGAGCAGTACTTC
NA	NA	TRBV7-9	TRBJ1-1	CASSLFPDTEAFF	TGTGCCAGCAGCTTATTCCCCGACACTGAAGCTTTCTTT
NA	NA	TRBV4-1	TRBJ2-2	CASSQRTSGTGELFF	TGCGCCAGCAGCCAACGGACAAGTGGGACCGGGGAGCTGTTTTTT